The T cell receptor beta chain under discussion was sequenced for a study of tissue T cells after allogeneic stem cell transplantation. Study outcomes and limitations: Limitations included a small, clinically heterogeneous cohort and limited sampling depth.

TCRdb's copy holds only in-frame clones and misses some; the assay was immunoSEQ multiplex PCR. The sample has about 2,800 clones, just under 45% seen once. Time point specified: mouse harvest day 14 after allogeneic transplant. The graft held 10^6 splenic CD5+ T cells and 10^7 T-cell-depleted bone marrow cells. Tissues came from B6→BALB/c major-mismatch GVHD mice at day 7 or 14. There are a few counts of this clone. Its specificity is unknown. Gene names denote mouse genes. The sequenced sample was gut tissue. The TCR sequence derives from a female BALB/c mouse given C57BL/6 T cells with graft-versus-host disease after an allogeneic hematopoietic cell transplant.

This CDR3 is CASSLQSSYEQYF. The sequenced part of the CDR3 DNA is TGTGCCAGCAGTCTACAAAGCTCCTATGAACAGTAC. V gene TRBV26 combines with J gene TRBJ2-7; D is unclear. From the germline J gene comes the end of the CDR3, since the read stops 1 residue before it. CDR1 and CDR2 from the germline V gene are KGHPV and FQNQEV (reference sequence). This CDR3 comprises 13 residues. V lost 3 bases and J 0 bases, leaving 6 bases between the germline ends.